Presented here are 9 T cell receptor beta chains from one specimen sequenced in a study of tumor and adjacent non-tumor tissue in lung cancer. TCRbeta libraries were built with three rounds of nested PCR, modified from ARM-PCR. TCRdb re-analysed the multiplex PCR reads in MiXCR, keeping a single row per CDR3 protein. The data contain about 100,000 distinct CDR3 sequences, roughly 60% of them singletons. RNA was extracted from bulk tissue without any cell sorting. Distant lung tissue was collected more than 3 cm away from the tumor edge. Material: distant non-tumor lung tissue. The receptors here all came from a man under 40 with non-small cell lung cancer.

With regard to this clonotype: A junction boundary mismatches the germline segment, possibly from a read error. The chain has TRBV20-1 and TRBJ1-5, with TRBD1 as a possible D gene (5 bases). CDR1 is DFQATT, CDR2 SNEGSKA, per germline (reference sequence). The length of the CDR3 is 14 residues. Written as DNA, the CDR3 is TGCAGTGCTAGAGATCGGGGGAGCGATCAGCCCCAGCACTTT. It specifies CSARDRGSDQPQHF.

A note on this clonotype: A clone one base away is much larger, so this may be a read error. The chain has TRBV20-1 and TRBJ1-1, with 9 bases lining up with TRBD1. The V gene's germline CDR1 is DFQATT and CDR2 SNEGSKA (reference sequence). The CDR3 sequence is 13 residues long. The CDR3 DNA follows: TGCAGTACTAGTACAGGGGGCTTGACTGAAGCTTTCTTT. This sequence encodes CSTSTGGLTEAFF.

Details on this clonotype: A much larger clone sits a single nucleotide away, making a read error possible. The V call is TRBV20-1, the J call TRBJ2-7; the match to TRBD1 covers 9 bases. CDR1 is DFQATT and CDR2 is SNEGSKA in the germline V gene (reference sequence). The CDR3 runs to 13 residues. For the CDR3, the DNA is TGCTGCCAACAGGGGGCGAAATCCTACGAGCAGTACTTC. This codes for CCQQGAKSYEQYF.

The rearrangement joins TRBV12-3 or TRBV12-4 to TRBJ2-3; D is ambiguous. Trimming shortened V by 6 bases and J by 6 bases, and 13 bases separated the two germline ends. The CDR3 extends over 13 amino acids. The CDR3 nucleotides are TGTGCCAGCAGATTTGGGCATGGTGATACGCAGTATTTT. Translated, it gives CASRFGHGDTQYF.

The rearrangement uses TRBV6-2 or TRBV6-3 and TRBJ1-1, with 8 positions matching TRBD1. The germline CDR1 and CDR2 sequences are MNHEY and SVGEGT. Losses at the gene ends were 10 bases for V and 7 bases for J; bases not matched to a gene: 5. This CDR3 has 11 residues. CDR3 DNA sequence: TGTGCCAACACAGGGGGACTTGAAGCTTTCTTT. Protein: CANTGGLEAFF.

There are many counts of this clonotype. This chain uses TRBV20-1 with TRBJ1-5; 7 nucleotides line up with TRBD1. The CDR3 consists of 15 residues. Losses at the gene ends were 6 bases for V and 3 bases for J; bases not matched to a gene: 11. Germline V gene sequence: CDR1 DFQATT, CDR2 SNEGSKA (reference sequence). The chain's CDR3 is CSASDRDRLNQPQHF. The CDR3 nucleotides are TGCAGTGCCTCCGACCGGGACAGACTCAATCAGCCCCAGCATTTT.

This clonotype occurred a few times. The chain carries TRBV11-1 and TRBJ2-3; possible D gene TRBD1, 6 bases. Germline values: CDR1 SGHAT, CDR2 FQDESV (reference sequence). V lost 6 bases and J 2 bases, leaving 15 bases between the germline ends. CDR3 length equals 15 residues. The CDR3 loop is CASSIQGPDTDTQYF. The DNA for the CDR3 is TGTGCCAGCAGTATACAGGGCCCCGACACAGATACGCAGTATTTT.

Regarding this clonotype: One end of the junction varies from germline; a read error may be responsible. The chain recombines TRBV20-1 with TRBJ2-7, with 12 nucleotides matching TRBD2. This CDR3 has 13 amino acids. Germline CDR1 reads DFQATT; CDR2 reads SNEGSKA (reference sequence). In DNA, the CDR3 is TGCGATGGGAGACTAGCGGGAGCAAGGGAGCAGTGCTTC. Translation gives CDGRLAGAREQCF.

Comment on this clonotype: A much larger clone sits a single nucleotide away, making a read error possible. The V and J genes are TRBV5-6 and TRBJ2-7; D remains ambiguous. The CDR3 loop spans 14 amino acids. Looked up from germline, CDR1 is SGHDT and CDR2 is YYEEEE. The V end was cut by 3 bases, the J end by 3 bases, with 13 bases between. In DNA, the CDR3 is TGTGCCAGCAGCTACGGACGGAATATCTACGAGCAGTACTTC. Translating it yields CASSYGRNIYEQYF.